Each of the 8 T cell receptor beta chains below was sequenced from the same sample in a study of blood T cell repertoires in COVID-19. The data were produced by immunoSEQ multiplex PCR, yet TCRdb's version contains in-frame clones alone and is incomplete. Of about 250,000 clones listed, around 88% are singletons. The sequenced material came from peripheral blood. The receptors originated from a man aged 80 or over with acute or convalescent COVID-19.

This chain uses TRBV5-1 with TRBJ2-7, with 8 bases identical to TRBD1. From germline, CDR1 is SGHRS and CDR2 YFSETQ. The CDR3 covers 15 residues. Unmatched junction bases numbered 9, after V lost 4 bases and J lost 3 bases. The CDR3 sequence is CASSIRTGQNYEQYF. CDR3 sequence (DNA): TGCGCCAGCAGCATACGGACAGGGCAAAACTACGAGCAGTACTTC. The full variable domain, rest sourced from reference TRBV5-1 and TRBJ2-7, is KAGVTQTPRYLIKTRGQQVTLSCSPISGHRSVSWYQQTPGQGLQFLFEYFSETQRNKGNFPGRFSGRQFSNSRSEMNVSTLELGDSALYLCASSIRTGQNYEQYFGPGTRLTVT.

This clone was picked up many times. This chain links TRBV4-3 with TRBJ2-2; 9 bases agree with TRBD2. This CDR3 has 20 amino acids. Germline assignment: CDR1 LGHNA and CDR2 YSLEER. V shed 0 bases, J shed 0 bases, and the junction held 11 bases outside the gene matches. The CDR3, as DNA: TGCGCCAGCAGCCAAGATCTTATTGCGGGAGGGGATCCGAACACCGGGGAGCTGTTTTTT. It yields the protein CASSQDLIAGGDPNTGELFF.

This clone was seen only once. The genes are TRBV4-1 and TRBJ2-7; TRBD1 matches 10 bases. Germline CDR1 reads MGHRA; CDR2 reads YSYEKL. The CDR3 totals 14 residues. The J segment lost 2 bases and the V segment lost 6 bases, leaving 4 bases of the junction unmatched. CDR3 coding DNA: TGCGCCAGCAGGAGGGACAGGGGAACCTACGAGCAGTACTTC. Its translation is CASRRDRGTYEQYF.

This chain's CDR3 is CASSAPGTGEAFF. CDR3 DNA sequence: TGTGCCAGTAGTGCCCCCGGGACAGGTGAAGCTTTCTTT. The V call is TRBV19, the J call TRBJ1-1; 8 bases are a match to TRBD1. The germline CDR1 and CDR2 sequences are LNHDA and SQIVND (reference sequence). With V trimmed by 5 bases and J by 7 bases, 6 bases remained unmatched. The CDR3 extends over 13 amino acids.

The chain combines TRBV18 with TRBJ2-7; D is perhaps TRBD1 (5 bases). The germline V and J ends were trimmed by 6 bases and 4 bases, with 13 bases remaining between them. The length of the CDR3 is 13 residues. Germline V lookup: CDR1 KGHSH, CDR2 LQKENI. Here the CDR3 DNA reads TGTGCCAGCTCCAACCAGGGTTCGTACGAGCAGTACTTC. Protein sequence: CASSNQGSYEQYF.

This clone was picked up one time. The chain uses TRBV6-5 and TRBJ1-2; 10 nucleotides line up with TRBD1. The CDR3 is made up of 15 amino acids. V was clipped by 3 bases and J by 4 bases; unmatched bases: 5. The germline V gene encodes CDR1 MNHEY and CDR2 SVGAGI. The CDR3 DNA is TGTGCCAGCAGTTATCAGGGACAGGGGACCTATGGCTACACCTTC. Amino acid sequence: CASSYQGQGTYGYTF.

This clone was recorded only once. This sequence joins TRBV13 and TRBJ1-4, with 7 bases aligning to TRBD1. Germline trimming cut 5 bases from V and 12 bases from J; bases unmatched to any gene: 21. The length of the CDR3 is 17 residues. Germline CDR1 PRHDT, CDR2 FYEKMQ (reference sequence). CDR3 in DNA: TGTGCCAGCAGCAACCAAGGGGGCCCGGTGGGATCCGTGGAACTGTTTTTT. It specifies CASSNQGGPVGSVELFF.

The chain couples TRBV18 to TRBJ2-7; TRBD2 agrees at 14 bases. Germline CDR1 and CDR2: KGHSH and LQKENI. V trimming: 3 bases; J trimming: 3 bases; junction bases outside the gene matches: 1. The CDR3 totals 15 residues. The CDR3 coding sequence is TGTGCCAGCTCACCGGGACTAGCGGGAGTCTACGAGCAGTACTTC. Protein sequence: CASSPGLAGVYEQYF. Full variable domain (missing parts from reference TRBV18 and TRBJ2-7): NAGVMQNPRHLVRRRGQEARLRCSPMKGHSHVYWYRQLPEEGLKFMVYLQKENIIDESGMPKERFSAEFPKEGPSILRIQQVVRGDSAAYFCASSPGLAGVYEQYFGPGTRLTVT.